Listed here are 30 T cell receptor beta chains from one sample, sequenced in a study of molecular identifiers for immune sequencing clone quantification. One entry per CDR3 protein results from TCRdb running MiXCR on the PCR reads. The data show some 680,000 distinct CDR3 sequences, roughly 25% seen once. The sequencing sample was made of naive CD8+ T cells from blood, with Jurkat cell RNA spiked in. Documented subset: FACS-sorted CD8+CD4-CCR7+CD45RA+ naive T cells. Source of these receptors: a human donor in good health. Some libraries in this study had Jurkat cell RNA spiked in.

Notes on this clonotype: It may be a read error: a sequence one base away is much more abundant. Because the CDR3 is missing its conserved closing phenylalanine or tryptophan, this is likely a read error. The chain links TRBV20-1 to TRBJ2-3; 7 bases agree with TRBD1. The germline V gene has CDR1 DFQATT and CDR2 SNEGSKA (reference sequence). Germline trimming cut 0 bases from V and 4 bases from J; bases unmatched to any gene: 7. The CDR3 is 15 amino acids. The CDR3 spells CSARDYRGRPDTQYS. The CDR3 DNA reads TGCAGTGCTAGAGATTATAGGGGGCGCCCAGATACGCAGTATTCT.

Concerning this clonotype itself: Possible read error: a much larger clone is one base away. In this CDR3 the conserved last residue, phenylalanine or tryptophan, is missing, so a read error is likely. CDR3 protein: CASSLRTGPRQDTQYL. The CDR3 DNA reads TGTGCCAGCAGTCTGCGGACGGGACCCAGGCAAGATACGCAGTATCTT. The chain carries TRBV28 and TRBJ2-3; either TRBD1 or TRBD2 may fit D (5 bases each). This CDR3 has 16 residues. The V end was cut by 5 bases, the J end by 5 bases, with 20 bases between. Germline V gene lookup returns CDR1 MDHEN and CDR2 SYDVKM.

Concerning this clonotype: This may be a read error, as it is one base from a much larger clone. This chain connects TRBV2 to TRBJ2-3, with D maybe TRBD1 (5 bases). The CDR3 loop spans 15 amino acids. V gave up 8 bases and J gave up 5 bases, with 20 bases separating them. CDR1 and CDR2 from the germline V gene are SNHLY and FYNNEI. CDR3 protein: CASGAGQSKLDTQYF. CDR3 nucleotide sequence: TGTGCCAGCGGTGCAGGGCAGTCCAAACTAGATACGCAGTATTTT.

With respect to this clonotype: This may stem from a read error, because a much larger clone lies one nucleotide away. The CDR3 spells CASSLGAGSLAKNTQYF. For the CDR3, the DNA is TGTGCCAGCAGCTTGGGCGCAGGCAGCCTAGCCAAAAACACTCAGTACTTC. This chain links TRBV5-3 with TRBJ2-4; D possibly corresponds to TRBD2 (5 bases). TRBV5-3 carries the ORF label, with uncertain function. The length of the CDR3 is 17 residues.

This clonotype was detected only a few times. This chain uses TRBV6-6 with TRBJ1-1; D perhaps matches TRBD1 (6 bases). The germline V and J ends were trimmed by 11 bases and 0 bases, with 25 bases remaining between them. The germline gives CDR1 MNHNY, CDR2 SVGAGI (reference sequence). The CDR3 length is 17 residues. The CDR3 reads CASSFRDTDALNTEAFF. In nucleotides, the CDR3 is TGTGCCTCCTCGTTCCGGGACACCGACGCCTTGAACACTGAAGCTTTCTTT.

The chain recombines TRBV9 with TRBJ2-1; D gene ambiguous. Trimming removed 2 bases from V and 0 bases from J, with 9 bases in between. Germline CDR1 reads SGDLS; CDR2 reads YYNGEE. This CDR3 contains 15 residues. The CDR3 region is CASSVSSSSYNEQFF. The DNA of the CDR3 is TGTGCCAGCAGCGTGAGCAGTTCCTCCTACAATGAGCAGTTCTTC.

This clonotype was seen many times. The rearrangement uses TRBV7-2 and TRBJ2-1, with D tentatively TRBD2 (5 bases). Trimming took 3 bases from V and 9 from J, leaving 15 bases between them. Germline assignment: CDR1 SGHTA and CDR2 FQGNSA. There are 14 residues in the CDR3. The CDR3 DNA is TGTGCCAGCAGCTTCTCTGGAGGTCTCGGTGAGCAGTTCTTC. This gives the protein CASSFSGGLGEQFF.

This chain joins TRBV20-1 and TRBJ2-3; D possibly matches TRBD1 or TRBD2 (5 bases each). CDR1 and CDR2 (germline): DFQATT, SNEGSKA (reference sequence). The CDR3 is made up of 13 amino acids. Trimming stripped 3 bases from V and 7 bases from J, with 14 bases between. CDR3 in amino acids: CSASIRGRYTQYF. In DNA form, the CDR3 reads TGCAGTGCTAGTATCCGGGGCAGATATACGCAGTATTTT.

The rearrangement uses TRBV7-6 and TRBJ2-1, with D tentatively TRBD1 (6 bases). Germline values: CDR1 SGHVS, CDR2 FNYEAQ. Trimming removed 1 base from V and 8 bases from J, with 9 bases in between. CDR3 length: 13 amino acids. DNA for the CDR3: TGTGCCAGCAGCTTAGTGAAGGGGGATGAGCAGTTCTTC. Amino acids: CASSLVKGDEQFF.

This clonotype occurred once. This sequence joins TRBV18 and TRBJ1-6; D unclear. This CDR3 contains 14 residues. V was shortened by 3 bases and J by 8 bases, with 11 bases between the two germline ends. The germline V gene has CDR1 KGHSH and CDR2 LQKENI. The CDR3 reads CASSPSDPDSPLHF. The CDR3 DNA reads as TGTGCCAGCTCACCCTCGGACCCGGATTCACCCCTCCACTTT.

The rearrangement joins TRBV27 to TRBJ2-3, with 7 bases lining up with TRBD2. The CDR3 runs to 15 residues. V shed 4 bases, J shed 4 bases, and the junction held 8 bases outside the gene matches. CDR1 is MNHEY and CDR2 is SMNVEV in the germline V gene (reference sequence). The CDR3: CASSSGGSRADTQYF. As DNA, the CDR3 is TGTGCCAGCAGTTCAGGCGGGAGTAGAGCAGATACGCAGTATTTT.

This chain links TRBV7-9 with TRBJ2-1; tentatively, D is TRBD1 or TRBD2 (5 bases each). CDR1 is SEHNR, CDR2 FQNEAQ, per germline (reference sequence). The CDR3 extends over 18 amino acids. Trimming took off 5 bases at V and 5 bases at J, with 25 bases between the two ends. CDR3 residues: CASSVNEGSTLFHNEQFF. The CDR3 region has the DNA TGTGCCAGCAGCGTAAATGAGGGGTCTACACTTTTTCACAATGAGCAGTTCTTC.

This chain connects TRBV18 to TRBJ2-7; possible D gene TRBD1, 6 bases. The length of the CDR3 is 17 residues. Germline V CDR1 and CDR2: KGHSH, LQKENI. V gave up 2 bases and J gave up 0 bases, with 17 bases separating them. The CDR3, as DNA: TGTGCCAGCTCACCAATCCCCGGACAGAGCAGCTCCTACGAGCAGTACTTC. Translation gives CASSPIPGQSSSYEQYF.

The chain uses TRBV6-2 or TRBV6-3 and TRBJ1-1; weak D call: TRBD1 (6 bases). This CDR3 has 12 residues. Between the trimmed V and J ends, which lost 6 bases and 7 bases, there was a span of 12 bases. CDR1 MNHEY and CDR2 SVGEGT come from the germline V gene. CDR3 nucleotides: TGTGCCAGCAGCTTAGGGGACATTGAAGCTTTCTTT. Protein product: CASSLGDIEAFF.

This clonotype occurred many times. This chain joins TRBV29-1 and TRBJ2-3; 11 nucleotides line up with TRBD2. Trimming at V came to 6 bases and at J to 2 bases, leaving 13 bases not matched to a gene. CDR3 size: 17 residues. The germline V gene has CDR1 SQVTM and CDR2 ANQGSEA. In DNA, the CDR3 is TGCAGCGTGGATCAACGACTAGCGGGAACCCCCACAGATACGCAGTATTTT. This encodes CSVDQRLAGTPTDTQYF.

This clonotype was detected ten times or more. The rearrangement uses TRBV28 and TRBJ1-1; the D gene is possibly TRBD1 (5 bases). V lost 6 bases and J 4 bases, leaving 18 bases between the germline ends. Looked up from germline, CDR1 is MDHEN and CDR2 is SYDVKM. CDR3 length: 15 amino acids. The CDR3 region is CASRVTGLGTTEAFF. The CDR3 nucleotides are TGTGCCAGCAGAGTAACAGGTTTGGGGACCACTGAAGCTTTCTTT. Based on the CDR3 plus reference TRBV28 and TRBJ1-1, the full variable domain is DVKVTQSSRYLVKRTGEKVFLECVQDMDHENMFWYRQDPGLGLRLIYFSYDVKMKEKGDIPEGYSVSREKKERFSLILESASTNQTSMYLCASRVTGLGTTEAFFGQGTRLTVV.

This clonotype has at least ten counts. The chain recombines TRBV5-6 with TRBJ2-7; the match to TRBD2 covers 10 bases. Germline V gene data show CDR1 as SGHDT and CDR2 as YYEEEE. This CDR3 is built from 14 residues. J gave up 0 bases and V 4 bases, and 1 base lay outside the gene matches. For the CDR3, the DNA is TGTGCCAGCAGCCGGACTAGCGGCTCCTACGAGCAGTACTTC. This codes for CASSRTSGSYEQYF.

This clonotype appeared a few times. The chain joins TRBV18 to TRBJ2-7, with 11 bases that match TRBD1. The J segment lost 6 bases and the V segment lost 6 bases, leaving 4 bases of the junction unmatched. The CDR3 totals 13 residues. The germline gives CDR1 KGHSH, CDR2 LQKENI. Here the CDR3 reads CASSGTGGGEQYF. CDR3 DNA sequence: TGTGCCAGCTCCGGGACAGGGGGTGGCGAGCAGTACTTC.

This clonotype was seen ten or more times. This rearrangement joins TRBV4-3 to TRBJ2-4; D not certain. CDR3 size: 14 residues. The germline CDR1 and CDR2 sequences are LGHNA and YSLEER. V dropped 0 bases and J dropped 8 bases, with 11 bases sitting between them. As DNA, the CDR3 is TGCGCCAGCAGCCAAGATCGGCAGATTCACATTCAGTACTTC. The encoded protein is CASSQDRQIHIQYF.

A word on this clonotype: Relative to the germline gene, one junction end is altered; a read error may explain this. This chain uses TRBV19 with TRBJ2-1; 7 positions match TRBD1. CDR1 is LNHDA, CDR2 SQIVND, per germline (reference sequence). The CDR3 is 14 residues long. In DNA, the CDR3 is TGTGCCGGTAGTATCATGGGACAGCACAATGAGCAGTTCTTC. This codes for CAGSIMGQHNEQFF. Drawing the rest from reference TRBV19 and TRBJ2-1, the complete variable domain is DGGITQSPKYLFRKEGQNVTLSCEQNLNHDAMYWYRQDPGQGLRLIYYSQIVNDFQKGDIAEGYSVSREKKESFPLTVTSAQKNPTAFYLCAGSIMGQHNEQFFGPGTRLTVL.

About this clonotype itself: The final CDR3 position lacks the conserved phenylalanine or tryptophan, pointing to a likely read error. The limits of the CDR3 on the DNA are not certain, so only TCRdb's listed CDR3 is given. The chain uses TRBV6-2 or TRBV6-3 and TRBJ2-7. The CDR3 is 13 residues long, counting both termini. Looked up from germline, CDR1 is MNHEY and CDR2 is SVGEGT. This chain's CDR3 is CASSYIRSYEKYL.

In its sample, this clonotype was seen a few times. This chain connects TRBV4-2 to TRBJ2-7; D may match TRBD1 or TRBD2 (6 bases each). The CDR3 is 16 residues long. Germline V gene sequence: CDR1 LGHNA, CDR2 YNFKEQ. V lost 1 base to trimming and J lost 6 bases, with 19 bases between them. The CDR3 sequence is CASSQVSGGGGGEQYF. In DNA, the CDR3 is TGTGCCAGCAGCCAAGTAAGTGGAGGAGGGGGAGGCGAGCAGTACTTC.

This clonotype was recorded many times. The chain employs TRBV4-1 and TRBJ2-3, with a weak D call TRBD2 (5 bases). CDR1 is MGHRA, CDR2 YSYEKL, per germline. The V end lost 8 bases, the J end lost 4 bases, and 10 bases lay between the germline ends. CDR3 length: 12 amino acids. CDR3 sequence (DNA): TGCGCCAGCGGGGAGAACCCAGATACGCAGTATTTT. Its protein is CASGENPDTQYF.

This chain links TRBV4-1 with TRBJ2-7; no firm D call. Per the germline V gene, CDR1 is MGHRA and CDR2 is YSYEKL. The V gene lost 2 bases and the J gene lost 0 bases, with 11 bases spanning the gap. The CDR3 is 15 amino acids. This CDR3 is CASSQRPSASYEQYF. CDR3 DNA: TGCGCCAGCAGCCAACGCCCGTCGGCCTCCTACGAGCAGTACTTC.

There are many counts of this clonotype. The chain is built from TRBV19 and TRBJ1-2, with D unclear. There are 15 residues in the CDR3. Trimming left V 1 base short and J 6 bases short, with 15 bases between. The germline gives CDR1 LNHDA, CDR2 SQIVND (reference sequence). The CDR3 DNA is TGTGCCAGTAGTATAGTCCCGGTCGAGACAAATGGCTACACCTTC. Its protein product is CASSIVPVETNGYTF.

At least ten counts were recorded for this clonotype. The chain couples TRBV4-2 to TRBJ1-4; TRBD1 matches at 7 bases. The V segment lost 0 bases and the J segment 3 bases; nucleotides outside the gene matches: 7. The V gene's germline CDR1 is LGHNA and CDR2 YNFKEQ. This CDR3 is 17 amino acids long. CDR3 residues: CASSQDIQTGPNEKLFF. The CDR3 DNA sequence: TGTGCCAGCAGCCAAGATATACAGACAGGGCCTAATGAAAAACTGTTTTTT.

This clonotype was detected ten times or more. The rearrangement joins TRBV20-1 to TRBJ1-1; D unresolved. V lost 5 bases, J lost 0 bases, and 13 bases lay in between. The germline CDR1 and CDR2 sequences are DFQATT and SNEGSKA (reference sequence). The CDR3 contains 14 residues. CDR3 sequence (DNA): TGCAGTGCTGAGGGAGGAGGGATGAACACTGAAGCTTTCTTT. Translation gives CSAEGGGMNTEAFF.

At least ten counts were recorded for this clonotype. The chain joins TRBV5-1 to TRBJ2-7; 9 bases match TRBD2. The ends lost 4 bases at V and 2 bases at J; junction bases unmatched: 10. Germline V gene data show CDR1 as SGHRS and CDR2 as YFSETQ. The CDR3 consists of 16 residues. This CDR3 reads CASSQTSGLLTYEQYF. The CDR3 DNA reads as TGCGCCAGCAGCCAGACTAGCGGCCTCCTAACCTACGAGCAGTACTTC.

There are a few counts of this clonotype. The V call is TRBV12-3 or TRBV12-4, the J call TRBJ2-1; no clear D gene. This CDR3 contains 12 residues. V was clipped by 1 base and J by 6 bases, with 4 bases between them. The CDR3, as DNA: TGTGCCAGCAGTTTAGATAGCAATGAGCAGTTCTTC. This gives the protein CASSLDSNEQFF.

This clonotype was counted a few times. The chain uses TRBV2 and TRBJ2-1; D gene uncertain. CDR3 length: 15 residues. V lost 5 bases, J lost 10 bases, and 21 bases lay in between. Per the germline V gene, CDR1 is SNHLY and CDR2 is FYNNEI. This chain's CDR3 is CASSSTHSKTREQFF. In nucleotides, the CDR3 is TGTGCCAGCAGTTCAACCCACTCCAAGACGAGGGAGCAGTTCTTC.